Here is one TCR beta chain with its context. The antigen remains undetermined. Germline V gene data show CDR1 as SEHNR and CDR2 as FQNEAQ (reference sequence). V was cut by 4 bases and J by 4 bases, with 14 bases left in between. CDR3 size: 14 residues. The use of genomic DNA as template underpinned the TCR beta VDJ and CDR3 profiling. TCRdb reanalysed the reads using MiXCR and keeps one entry per CDR3 protein. The sample contains some 150,000 distinct CDR3 sequences, about 50% of which appear only once. The sample belongs to a study of CD8+CD57+ T cells in acquired aplastic anemia. Study observations and caveats: In common between the patients and the controls were approximately 28 CD8+ CDR3 sequences.

Before being chosen for sequencing, patients had shown CD8+CD57+ cell expansion by flow cytometry. The sample taken for sequencing was sorted CD4+, CD8+, or CD8+CD57+ T cells (not recorded which) from PBMCs. The chain carries TRBV7-9 and TRBJ2-7, with D possibly being TRBD2 (6 bases). This TCR was recovered from a human donor with aplastic anemia. CDR3 region: CASSYSGTPYEQYF. CDR3 in DNA: TGTGCCAGCAGCTATAGCGGCACCCCGTACGAGCAGTACTTC. The full variable domain, its missing parts supplied by reference TRBV7-9 and TRBJ2-7, is DTGVSQNPRHKITKRGQNVTFRCDPISEHNRLYWYRQTLGQGPEFLTYFQNEAQLEKSRLLSDRFSAERPKGSFSTLEIQRTEQGDSAMYLCASSYSGTPYEQYFGPGTRLTVT.